This T cell receptor beta chain was documented in a study of blood T cell repertoires in COVID-19. V was clipped by 1 base and J by 7 bases, with 16 bases between them. CDR3 length: 15 residues. CDR1 and CDR2 (germline): LNHNV, YYDKDF (reference sequence). Profiled with immunoSEQ multiplex PCR; TCRdb holds only in-frame clones, not every one. The repertoire has 90,000 to 110,000 clones, 60% to 85% of them found once; the top ten carry approximately 4.2%. Sequencing was carried out using peripheral blood. The TCR comes from a human donor in a cohort sampled during active or convalescent COVID-19. V is TRBV15 and J is TRBJ1-1; unclear D gene. The CDR3 DNA follows: TGTGCCACCAGCAGAGGAGGAATCAACTCGGGTGAAGCTTTCTTT. Protein sequence: CATSRGGINSGEAFF.